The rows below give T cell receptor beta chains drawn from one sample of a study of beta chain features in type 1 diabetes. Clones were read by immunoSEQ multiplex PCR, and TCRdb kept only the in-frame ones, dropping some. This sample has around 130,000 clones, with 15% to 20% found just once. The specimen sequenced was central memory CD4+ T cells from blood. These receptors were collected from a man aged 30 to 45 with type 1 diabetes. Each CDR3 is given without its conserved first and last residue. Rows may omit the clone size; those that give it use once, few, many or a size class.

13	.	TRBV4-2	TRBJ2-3	ASSPSKGYADTQY
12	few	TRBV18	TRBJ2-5	ASSPTSGRETQY
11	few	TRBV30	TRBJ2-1	AWSVRTGPPQF
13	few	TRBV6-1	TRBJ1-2	ASSEFPTQGGGYT
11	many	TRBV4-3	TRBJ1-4	ASSRTVDEKLF
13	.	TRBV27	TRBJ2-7	ASSAKRDYLWEQY
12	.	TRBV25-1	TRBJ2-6	ASSDGAGANVLT
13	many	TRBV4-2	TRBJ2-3	ASSQTSGGTDTQY
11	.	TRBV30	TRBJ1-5	ACSWDSNQPQH
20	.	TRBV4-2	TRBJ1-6	ASSQSLILPGQGTTYNSPLH
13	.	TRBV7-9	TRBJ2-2	ASSFGGLNTGELF
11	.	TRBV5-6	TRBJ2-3	ASSSFGTDTQY
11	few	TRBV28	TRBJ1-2	ASRETGGYGYT
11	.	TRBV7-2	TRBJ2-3	ASSLAEADTQY
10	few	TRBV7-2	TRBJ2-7	ASGGTSEEQY
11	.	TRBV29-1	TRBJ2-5	SVVQGAQETQY
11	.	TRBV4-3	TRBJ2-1	ASSDPGSSEQF
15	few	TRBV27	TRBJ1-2	ASSLGGAVSSPYGYT
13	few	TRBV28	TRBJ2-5	ASSPQGPPGRTQY
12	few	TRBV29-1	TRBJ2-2	SVIQGRNTGEPF
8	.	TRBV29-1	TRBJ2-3	SVETPTQY
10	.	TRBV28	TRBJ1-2	ASSLPNYGYT
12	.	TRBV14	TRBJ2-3	ASSQTRFTDTQY
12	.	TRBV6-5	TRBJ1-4	ASSFRNRGEKLF
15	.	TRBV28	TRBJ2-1	ASSLMVTGNYYNEQF
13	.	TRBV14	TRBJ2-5	ASSHGILRSETQY
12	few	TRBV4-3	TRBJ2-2	ASSQAQGAGELF
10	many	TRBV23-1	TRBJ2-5	ASSREQETQY
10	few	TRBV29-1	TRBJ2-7	SVETGGNEQY
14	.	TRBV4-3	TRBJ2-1	ASSQDITGRDNEQF
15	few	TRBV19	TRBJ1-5	ASTRDLPSVSNQPQH
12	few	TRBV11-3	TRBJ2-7	ASSRETGAYEQY
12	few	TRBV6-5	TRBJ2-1	ASSGDYPYNEQF
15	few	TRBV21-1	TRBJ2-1	ASSKVLNTLWRNEQF
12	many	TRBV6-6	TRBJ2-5	ASSYSNSQGAQY
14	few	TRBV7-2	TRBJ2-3	ASSLASGISTDTQY
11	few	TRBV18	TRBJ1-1	ASSQGPNTEAF
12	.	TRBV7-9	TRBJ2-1	AGTRGGPYNEQF
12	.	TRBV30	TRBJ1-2	AWSVQRQTTGYT
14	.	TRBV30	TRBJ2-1	AWSRLAGGLMNEQF
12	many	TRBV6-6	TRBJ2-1	ASSYSRVYNEQF
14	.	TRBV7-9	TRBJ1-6	ASSITGGSYNSPLH